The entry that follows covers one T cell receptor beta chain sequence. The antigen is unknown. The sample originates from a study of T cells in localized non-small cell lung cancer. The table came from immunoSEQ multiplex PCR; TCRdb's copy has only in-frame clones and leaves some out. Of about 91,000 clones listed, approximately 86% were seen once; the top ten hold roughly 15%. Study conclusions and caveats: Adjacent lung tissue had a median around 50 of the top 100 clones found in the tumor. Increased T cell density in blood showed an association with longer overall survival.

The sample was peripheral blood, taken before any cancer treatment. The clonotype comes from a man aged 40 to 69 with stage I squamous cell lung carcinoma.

The chain's CDR3 is CASRGSGANVLTF. In DNA, the CDR3 is TGTGCCAGCAGGGGCTCTGGGGCCAACGTCCTGACTTTC. J is TRBJ2-6 and V is TRBV2; D is unresolved. CDR3 length equals 13 residues. V gave up 6 bases and J gave up 0 bases, with 3 bases separating them. In germline, CDR1 is SNHLY, CDR2 FYNNEI.